The source of this TCR beta chain is a study of T cells in Graves' hyperthyroidism and ophthalmopathy. It was RNA transcripts that yielded the amplified TCR beta CDR3 regions. First-round RT-PCR of the TCR CDR3 relied on the HTBI primer set. TCRdb re-called the multiplex PCR reads with MiXCR, one entry per CDR3 protein. Altogether about 260,000 distinct CDR3 sequences are present, around 15% being singletons, with the ten largest covering 25% to 30%. The CDR3 has 16 residues. Trimming removed 4 bases from V and 2 bases from J; junction bases left unmatched: 9. Germline loops: CDR1 SGHNT, CDR2 YYREEE (reference sequence).

The receptor was isolated from a woman aged 18-29 years with Graves' ophthalmopathy. The sample consisted of blood. This chain joins TRBV5-4 and TRBJ2-7; 10 nucleotides match TRBD2. The CDR3 nucleotides are TGTGCCAGCAGCGTTGATACTAGCGGGACCACCTACGAGCAGTACTTC. As protein: CASSVDTSGTTYEQYF.